The rows below give T cell receptor beta chains drawn from one sample of a study of blood T cell repertoires in COVID-19. Assay: immunoSEQ multiplex PCR; the TCRdb copy retains only in-frame clones and omits some. This table holds around 20,000 clones, 87% found once. Sequenced: peripheral blood. Every receptor here comes from a human donor in a cohort sampled during active COVID-19. The donor label of this sample is uncertain. Both conserved end residues are part of each CDR3. A D gene is named only where the DNA matches it firmly.

NA	TRBV5-4	CASSLGGGETYEQYF
NA	TRBV7-9	CASSGRGSTDTQYF
NA	TRBV5-5	CASSFVGLRSGNTIYF
TRBD1	TRBV28	CASKGQKSSFEDF
NA	TRBV19	CASSIRGATNEKLFF
NA	TRBV11-2	CASSLVRREQYF
TRBD2	TRBV7-9	CASSSYNLAGGDNEQFF
TRBD1	TRBV7-9	CASSRTGRDTEAFF
TRBD1	TRBV24-1	CATSEGQGGSGELFF
TRBD2	TRBV10-3	CAISESLAGDEQFF
TRBD2	TRBV7-7	CASSRGLDSYNEQFF
TRBD1	TRBV7-9	CASSTGTGTTNEKLFF
TRBD1	TRBV6-5	CASTRTGGFGAFF
NA	TRBV9	CASSARSQLQGDQYF
TRBD2	TRBV7-2	CASSFQGLAGDEQFF
NA	TRBV11-2	CASSFAGNSGNTIYF
NA	TRBV9	CASSGWSEEQFF
NA	TRBV3-1/TRBV3-2	CASSHGITNYGYTF
NA	TRBV6-4	CASSDSGLASDTQYF
NA	TRBV7-3	CASSLLGSRNGELFF
TRBD2	TRBV7-9	CASSSRTSGFYEQYF
TRBD1	TRBV2	CASSPGGIEQFF
NA	TRBV6-5	CASSLDRSDTQYF
NA	TRBV15	CATSHRGSGNTIYF